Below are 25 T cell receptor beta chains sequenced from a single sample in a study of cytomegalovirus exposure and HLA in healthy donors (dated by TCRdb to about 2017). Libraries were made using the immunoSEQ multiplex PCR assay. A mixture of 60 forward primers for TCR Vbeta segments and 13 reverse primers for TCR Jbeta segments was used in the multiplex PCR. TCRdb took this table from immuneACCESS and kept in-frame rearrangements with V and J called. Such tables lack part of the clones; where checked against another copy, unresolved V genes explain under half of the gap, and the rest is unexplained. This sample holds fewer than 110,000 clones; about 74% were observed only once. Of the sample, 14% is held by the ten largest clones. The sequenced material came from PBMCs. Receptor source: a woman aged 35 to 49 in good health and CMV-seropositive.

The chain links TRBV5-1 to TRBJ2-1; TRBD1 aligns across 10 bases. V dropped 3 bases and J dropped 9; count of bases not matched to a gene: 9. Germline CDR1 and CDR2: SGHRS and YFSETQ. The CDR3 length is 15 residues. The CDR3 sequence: CASSSGTGAESEQFF. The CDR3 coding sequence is TGCGCCAGCAGCTCAGGGACAGGGGCCGAGAGTGAGCAGTTCTTC.

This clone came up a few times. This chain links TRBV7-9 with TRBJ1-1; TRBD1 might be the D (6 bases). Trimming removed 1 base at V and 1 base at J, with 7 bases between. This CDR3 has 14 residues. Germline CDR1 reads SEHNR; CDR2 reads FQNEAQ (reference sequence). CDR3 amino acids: CASSLGTENTEAFF. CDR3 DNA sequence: TGTGCCAGCAGCTTAGGGACAGAGAACACTGAAGCTTTCTTT.

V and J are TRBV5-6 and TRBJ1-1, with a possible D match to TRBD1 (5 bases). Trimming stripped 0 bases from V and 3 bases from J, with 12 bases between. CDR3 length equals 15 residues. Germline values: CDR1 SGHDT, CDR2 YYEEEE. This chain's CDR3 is CASSLGLTGDTEAFF. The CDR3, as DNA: TGTGCCAGCAGCTTGGGACTGACGGGGGACACTGAAGCTTTCTTT.

The CDR3 nucleotides read TGCAGCGCCACTTTGACAGGGAGTGTCACTGAAGCTTTCTTT. Translating gives CSATLTGSVTEAFF. This chain joins TRBV29-1 and TRBJ1-1; 7 nucleotides line up with TRBD1. The junction had 12 bases not matched to a gene; V was cut back by 7 bases and J by 4 bases. Germline loops: CDR1 SQVTM, CDR2 ANQGSEA. The CDR3 runs 14 residues.

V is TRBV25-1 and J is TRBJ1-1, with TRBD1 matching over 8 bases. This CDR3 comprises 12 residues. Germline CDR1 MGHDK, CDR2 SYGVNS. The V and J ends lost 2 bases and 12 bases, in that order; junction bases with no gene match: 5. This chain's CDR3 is CASSEAGRGPFF. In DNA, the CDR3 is TGTGCCAGCAGTGAAGCGGGCAGGGGGCCTTTCTTT.

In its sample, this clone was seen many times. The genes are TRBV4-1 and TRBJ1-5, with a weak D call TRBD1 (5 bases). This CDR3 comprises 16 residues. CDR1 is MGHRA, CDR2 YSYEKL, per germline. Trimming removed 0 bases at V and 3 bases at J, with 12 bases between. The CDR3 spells CASSQEPGDLNQPQHF. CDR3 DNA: TGCGCCAGCAGCCAAGAACCGGGGGACCTCAATCAGCCCCAGCATTTT.

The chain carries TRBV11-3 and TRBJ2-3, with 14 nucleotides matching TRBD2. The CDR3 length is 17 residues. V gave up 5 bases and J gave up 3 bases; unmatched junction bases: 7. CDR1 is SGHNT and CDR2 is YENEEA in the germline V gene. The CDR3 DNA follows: TGTGCCAGCAGCCGAGGACTAGCGGGGGGAACTACAGATACGCAGTATTTT. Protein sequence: CASSRGLAGGTTDTQYF. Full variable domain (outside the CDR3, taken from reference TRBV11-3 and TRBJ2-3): EAGVVQSPRYKIIEKKQPVAFWCNPISGHNTLYWYLQNLGQGPELLIRYENEEAVDDSQLPKDRFSAERLKGVDSTLKIQPAELGDSAVYLCASSRGLAGGTTDTQYFGPGTRLTVL.

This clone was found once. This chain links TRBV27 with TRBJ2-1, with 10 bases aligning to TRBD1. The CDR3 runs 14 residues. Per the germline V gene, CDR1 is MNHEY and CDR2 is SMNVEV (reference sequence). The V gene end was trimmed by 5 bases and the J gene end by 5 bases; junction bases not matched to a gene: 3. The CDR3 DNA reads TGTGCCAGCAGTCCAGGGACAGGGGACAATGAGCAGTTCTTC. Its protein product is CASSPGTGDNEQFF.

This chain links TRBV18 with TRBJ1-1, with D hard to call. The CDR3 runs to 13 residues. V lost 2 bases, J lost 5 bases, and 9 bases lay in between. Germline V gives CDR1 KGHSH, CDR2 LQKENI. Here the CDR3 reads CASSPIVDTEAFF. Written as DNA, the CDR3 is TGTGCCAGCTCACCAATAGTCGATACTGAAGCTTTCTTT.

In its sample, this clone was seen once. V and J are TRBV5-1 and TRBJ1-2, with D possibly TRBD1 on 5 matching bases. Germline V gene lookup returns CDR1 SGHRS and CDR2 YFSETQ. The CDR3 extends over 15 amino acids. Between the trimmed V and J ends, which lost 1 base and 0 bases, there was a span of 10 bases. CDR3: CASSLRAGANYGYTF. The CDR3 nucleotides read TGCGCCAGCAGCTTGAGGGCGGGGGCTAACTATGGCTACACCTTC.

The CDR3 loop reads CASSLRGRASEKLFF. DNA of the CDR3: TGTGCCAGCAGTTTGCGGGGGCGGGCGAGTGAAAAACTGTTTTTT. The genes are TRBV27 and TRBJ1-4, with D tentatively TRBD1 (6 bases). This CDR3 comprises 15 residues. V was pared by 3 bases and J by 7 bases, with 15 bases between. Germline V gene data show CDR1 as MNHEY and CDR2 as SMNVEV (reference sequence).

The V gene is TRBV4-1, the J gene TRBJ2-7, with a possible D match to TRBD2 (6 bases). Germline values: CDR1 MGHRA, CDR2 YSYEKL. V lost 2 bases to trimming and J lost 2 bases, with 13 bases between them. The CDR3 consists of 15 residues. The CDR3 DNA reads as TGCGCCAGCAGCCAACCGGGACTCACGCCCTACGAGCAGTACTTC. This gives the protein CASSQPGLTPYEQYF.

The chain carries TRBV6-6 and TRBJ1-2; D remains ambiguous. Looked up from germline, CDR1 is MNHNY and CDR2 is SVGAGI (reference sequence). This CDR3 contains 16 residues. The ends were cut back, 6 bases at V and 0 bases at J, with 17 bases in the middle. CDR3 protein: CASRHDPVITNYGYTF. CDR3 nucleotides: TGTGCCAGCAGACATGATCCCGTGATTACTAACTATGGCTACACCTTC.

The CDR3 loop is CASSKAGGMAKNIQYF. Written as DNA, the CDR3 is TGTGCCAGCAGCAAAGCAGGGGGCATGGCCAAAAACATTCAGTACTTC. This chain links TRBV21-1 with TRBJ2-4; no DNA check was done on the table's D call, TRBD1. TRBV21-1 is annotated as a pseudogene. The CDR3 contains 16 residues.

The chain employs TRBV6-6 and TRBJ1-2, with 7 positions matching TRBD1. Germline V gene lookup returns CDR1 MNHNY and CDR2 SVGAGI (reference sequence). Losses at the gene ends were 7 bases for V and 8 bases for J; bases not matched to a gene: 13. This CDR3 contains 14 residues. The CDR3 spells CASIQNQGGVGYTF. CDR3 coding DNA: TGTGCCAGCATCCAGAACCAGGGGGGCGTCGGCTACACCTTC.

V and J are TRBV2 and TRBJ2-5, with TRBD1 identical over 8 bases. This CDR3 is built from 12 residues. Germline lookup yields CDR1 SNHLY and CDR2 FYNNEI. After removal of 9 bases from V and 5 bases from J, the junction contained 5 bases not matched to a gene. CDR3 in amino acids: CARGPGGETQYF. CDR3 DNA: TGTGCCAGAGGGCCAGGGGGCGAGACCCAGTACTTC.

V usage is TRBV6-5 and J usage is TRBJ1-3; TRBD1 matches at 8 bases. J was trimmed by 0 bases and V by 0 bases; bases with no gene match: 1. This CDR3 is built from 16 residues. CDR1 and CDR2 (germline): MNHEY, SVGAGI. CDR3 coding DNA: TGTGCCAGCAGTTACTCCGGGACAGGCTCTGGAAACACCATATATTTT. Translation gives CASSYSGTGSGNTIYF.

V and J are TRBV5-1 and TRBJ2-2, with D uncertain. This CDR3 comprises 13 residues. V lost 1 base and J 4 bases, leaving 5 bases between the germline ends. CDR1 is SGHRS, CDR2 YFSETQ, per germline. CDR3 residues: CASSLMATGELFF. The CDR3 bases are TGCGCCAGCAGCTTGATGGCCACCGGGGAGCTGTTTTTT.

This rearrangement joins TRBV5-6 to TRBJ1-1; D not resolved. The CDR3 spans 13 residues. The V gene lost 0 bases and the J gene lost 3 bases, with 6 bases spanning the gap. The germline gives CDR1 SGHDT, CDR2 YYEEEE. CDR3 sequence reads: CASSLGADTEAFF. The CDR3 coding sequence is TGTGCCAGCAGCTTGGGGGCAGACACTGAAGCTTTCTTT.

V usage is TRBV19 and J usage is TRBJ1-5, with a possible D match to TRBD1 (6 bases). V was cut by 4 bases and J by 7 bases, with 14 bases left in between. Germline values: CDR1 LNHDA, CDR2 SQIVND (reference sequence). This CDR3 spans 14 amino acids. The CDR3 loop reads CASSTSGVGQPQHF. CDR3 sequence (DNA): TGTGCCAGTAGTACCTCAGGGGTAGGACAGCCCCAGCATTTT.

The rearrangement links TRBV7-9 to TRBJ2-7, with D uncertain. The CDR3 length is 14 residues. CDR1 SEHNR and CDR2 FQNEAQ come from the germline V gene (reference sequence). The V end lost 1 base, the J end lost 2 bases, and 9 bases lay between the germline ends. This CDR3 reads CASSLEVKPYEQYF. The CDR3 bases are TGTGCCAGCAGCTTAGAAGTCAAGCCCTACGAGCAGTACTTC.

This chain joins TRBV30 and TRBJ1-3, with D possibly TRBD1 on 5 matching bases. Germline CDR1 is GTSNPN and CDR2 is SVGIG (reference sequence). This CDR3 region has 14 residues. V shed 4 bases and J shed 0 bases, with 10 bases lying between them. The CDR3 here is CAWMQGGSGNTIYF. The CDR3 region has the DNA TGTGCCTGGATGCAGGGAGGCTCTGGAAACACCATATATTTT.

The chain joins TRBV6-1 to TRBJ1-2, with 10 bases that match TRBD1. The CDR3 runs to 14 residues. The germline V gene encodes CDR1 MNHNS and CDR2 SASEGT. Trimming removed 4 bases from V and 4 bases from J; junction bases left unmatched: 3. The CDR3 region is CASSVGQGSYGYTF. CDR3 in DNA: TGTGCCAGCAGTGTGGGACAGGGGAGCTATGGCTACACCTTC.

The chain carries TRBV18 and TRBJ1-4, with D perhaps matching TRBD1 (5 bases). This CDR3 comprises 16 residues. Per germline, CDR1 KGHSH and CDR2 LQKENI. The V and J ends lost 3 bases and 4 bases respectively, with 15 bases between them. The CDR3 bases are TGTGCCAGCTCACCGGGGCAGACCTCGGGTAATGAAAAACTGTTTTTT. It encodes CASSPGQTSGNEKLFF.

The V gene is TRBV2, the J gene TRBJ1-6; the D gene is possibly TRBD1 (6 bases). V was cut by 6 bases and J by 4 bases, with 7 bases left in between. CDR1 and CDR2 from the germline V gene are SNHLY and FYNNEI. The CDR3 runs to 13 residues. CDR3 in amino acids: CASRGTYNSPLHF. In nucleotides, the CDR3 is TGTGCCAGCAGGGGGACATATAATTCACCCCTCCACTTT.